The TCR beta chain described here comes from a study of CD8 T cells in ankylosing spondylitis. Study-wide results and limits: Ankylosing spondylitis blood seemed to carry a telltale TCR beta motif made of about 8 highly homologous variants. Prior work had noted some motif variants in reactive arthritis blood and synovial fluid. According to the report, clones linked to the disease were significantly enriched in matched synovial fluid samples taken from ankylosing spondylitis patients. Disease-associated clonotypes exhibited CD8+ identity and were relatively infrequent in peripheral blood.

Of note for this clonotype: Its antigen is not identified.

It was by quantitative 5'-RACE with molecular barcodes that TCR beta libraries were made. TCRdb re-derived calls from the 5' RACE reads in MiXCR, one entry per CDR3 protein. This table has roughly 700,000 distinct CDR3 sequences, 19% appearing once. Germline V lookup: CDR1 SEHNR, CDR2 FQNEAQ (reference sequence). Trimming cost V 5 bases and J 0 bases; bases outside gene matches: 7. This CDR3 is built from 17 residues. This TCR was recovered from a male donor with ankylosing spondylitis. Sequencing was performed on blood, either unsorted or a sorted T cell fraction (not recorded which). The chain uses TRBV7-9 and TRBJ2-1, with TRBD2 matching 10 bases. The CDR3: CASSPEVAGGSYNEQFF. CDR3 nucleotides: TGTGCCAGCAGCCCAGAGGTAGCGGGGGGCTCCTACAATGAGCAGTTCTTC.